This passage covers 18 T cell receptor beta chains from one sample sequenced in a study of a mutant IDH1 vaccine in newly diagnosed glioma. Their antigens are not known. The time point denotes: week 35, safety follow-up. A 20-mer mutant IDH1 peptide at 300 ug was injected subcutaneously with topical imiquimod. Sequencing was performed with immunoSEQ multiplex PCR; in TCRdb, only in-frame clones are kept and a portion is missing. The table records about 65,000 clones, 81% of them present only once. The sample was PBMCs, taken from a glioma patient whose treatment included an IDH1 peptide vaccine. The origin of the receptors is a man aged 35-49 years with glioma.

J is TRBJ2-5 and V is TRBV5-4, with 10 bases that match TRBD1. The J call may be incorrect, as the DNA end agrees better with TRBJ2-7. CDR1 and CDR2 (germline): SGHNT, YYREEE (reference sequence). The CDR3 runs 18 residues. Written as DNA, the CDR3 is TGTGCCAGCAGCTCGGACCGGGACAGGGGATTTAGTTCCTACGAGCAGTACTTC. This translates into CASSSDRDRGFSSYEQYF.

This clone is deemed medium-sized. V and J are TRBV29-1 and TRBJ2-5, with a tentative D call TRBD1 (6 bases). Per germline, CDR1 SQVTM and CDR2 ANQGSEA. CDR3 length: 12 amino acids. V lost 7 bases, J lost 5 bases, and 14 bases lay in between. The CDR3 region is CSGGSGAETQYF. CDR3 in DNA: TGCAGCGGGGGATCAGGGGCGGAGACCCAGTACTTC. Using reference TRBV29-1 and TRBJ2-5 for the parts outside the CDR3, the full variable domain is SAVISQKPSRDICQRGTSLTIQCQVDSQVTMMFWYRQQPGQSLTLIATANQGSEATYESGFVIDKFPISRPNLTFSTLTVSNMSPEDSSIYLCSGGSGAETQYFGPGTRLLVL.

The genes are TRBV7-4 and TRBJ2-1, with 10 nucleotides matching TRBD2. The V gene's germline CDR1 is SGHVT and CDR2 SQSDAQ. CDR3 size: 14 residues. The ends lost 8 bases at V and 3 bases at J; junction bases unmatched: 4. The CDR3 sequence is CASFSGRNYNEQFF. CDR3 in DNA: TGTGCCAGCTTTAGCGGGAGGAACTACAATGAGCAGTTCTTC.

The chain has TRBV7-3 and TRBJ2-1, with 8 bases fitting TRBD2. V was pared by 3 bases and J by 3 bases, with 4 bases of the junction left unmatched. Germline-derived CDR1 and CDR2 are SGHTA and FQGTGA. This CDR3 region has 15 residues. CDR3 nucleotide sequence: TGTGCCAGCAGCTTTACTAGCGGTGACTACAATGAGCAGTTCTTC. Its protein product is CASSFTSGDYNEQFF.

The V gene is TRBV5-5, the J gene TRBJ2-7; the D is unclear. Per germline, CDR1 SGHKS and CDR2 YYEKEE (reference sequence). With 3 bases removed from V and 1 base from J, the gap between germline ends came to 8 bases. The length of the CDR3 is 13 residues. The CDR3 region is CASSYTNSYEQYF. The DNA of the CDR3 is TGTGCCAGCAGCTACACAAATTCCTACGAGCAGTACTTC.

CDR3 sequence reads: CASSYARSNSGNTIYF. CDR3 DNA sequence: TGTGCCAGCAGTTACGCAAGATCGAACTCTGGAAACACCATATATTTT. The J gene is TRBJ1-3, the V gene TRBV6-6, with no clear D. Germline assignment: CDR1 MNHNY and CDR2 SVGAGI (reference sequence). V was trimmed by 2 bases and J by 0 bases, leaving 11 bases between them. This CDR3 has 16 residues.

The rearrangement uses TRBV29-1 and TRBJ1-2; TRBD1 matches at 10 bases. The V gene end was trimmed by 7 bases and the J gene end by 4 bases; junction bases not matched to a gene: 9. Germline V gene lookup returns CDR1 SQVTM and CDR2 ANQGSEA. There are 14 residues in the CDR3. The CDR3 reads CSDRPGQGLYGYTF. The DNA for the CDR3 is TGCAGCGACCGACCGGGACAGGGGCTCTATGGCTACACCTTC.

This chain connects TRBV30 to TRBJ1-1, with 7 bases identical to TRBD1. This CDR3 contains 16 residues. The germline V gene has CDR1 GTSNPN and CDR2 SVGIG (reference sequence). V trimming: 1 base; J trimming: 1 base; junction bases outside the gene matches: 9. CDR3 bases: TGTGCCTGGAGTGGTTGGGGGACAGAAAAGAACACTGAAGCTTTCTTT. Encoded protein: CAWSGWGTEKNTEAFF.

This clone was observed a few times. The genes are TRBV28 and TRBJ1-5; weak D call: TRBD1 (5 bases). Trimming stripped 4 bases from V and 10 bases from J, with 17 bases between. The CDR3 is 14 amino acids. From germline, CDR1 is MDHEN and CDR2 SYDVKM. CDR3 sequence (DNA): TGTGCCAGCAGTTCCCCAGACAGAGCTCAACCCCAGCATTTT. Its translation: CASSSPDRAQPQHF.

This clone was recorded only once. The germline gene is not matched at one end of the junction; a read error may be the cause. V is TRBV6-6 and J is TRBJ2-7, with 9 positions matching TRBD2. The CDR3 covers 13 residues. CDR1 and CDR2 from the germline V gene are MNHNY and SVGAGI (reference sequence). CDR3 in amino acids: CASSPSGTYGQYF. The CDR3 DNA is TGTGCCAGCAGCCCTAGCGGGACTTACGGGCAGTACTTC.

This clone was counted between two and nine times. One end of the junction varies from germline; a read error may be responsible. The chain employs TRBV6-1 and TRBJ1-1, with D uncertain. The germline V gene has CDR1 MNHNS and CDR2 SASEGT. This CDR3 has 14 residues. This chain's CDR3 is CASSELLANAEAFF. The CDR3 region has the DNA TGTGCCAGCAGTGAACTCTTGGCGAACGCTGAAGCTTTCTTT.

This rearrangement joins TRBV21-1 to TRBJ2-1; TRBD2, the table's D call, was not compared with the DNA. TRBV21-1 is designated a pseudogene. The CDR3 is made up of 16 amino acids. CDR3 in DNA: TGTGCCAGCAGCCCCGGGACTAGTGGTCCCTACAATGAGCAGTTCTTC. This encodes CASSPGTSGPYNEQFF.

The rearrangement links TRBV7-6 to TRBJ2-2; no firm D call. The CDR3 extends over 14 amino acids. V lost 5 bases and J lost 0, with 7 bases in between. Germline lookup yields CDR1 SGHVS and CDR2 FNYEAQ. The CDR3 is CASSPKTNTGELFF. The CDR3 nucleotides are TGTGCCAGCAGCCCGAAAACGAACACCGGGGAGCTGTTTTTT.

Comment on this clone: The sample contains more than one DNA sequence encoding this CDR3. The genes are TRBV10-3 and TRBJ2-1; 10 bases map to TRBD1. The J segment lost 6 bases and the V segment lost 0 bases, leaving 2 bases of the junction unmatched. From germline, CDR1 is ENHRY and CDR2 SYGVKD. The CDR3 runs 15 residues. The CDR3 DNA follows: TGTGCCATCAGTGAGTCGGGACAGGGGCCCAATGAGCAGTTCTTC. This codes for CAISESGQGPNEQFF.

The gene calls are TRBV30 and TRBJ2-1, with a possible D match to TRBD1 (5 bases). CDR1 GTSNPN and CDR2 SVGIG come from the germline V gene (reference sequence). Trimming took 0 bases from V and 5 from J, leaving 8 bases between them. The CDR3 extends over 13 amino acids. The CDR3 sequence is CAWSVARDNEQFF. CDR3 nucleotide sequence: TGTGCCTGGAGTGTAGCCAGGGACAATGAGCAGTTCTTC.

The chain has TRBV9 and TRBJ2-7; 7 positions agree with TRBD1. The CDR3 runs to 15 residues. V trimming: 4 bases; J trimming: 2 bases; junction bases outside the gene matches: 9. Germline assignment: CDR1 SGDLS and CDR2 YYNGEE. CDR3 bases: TGTGCCAGCAGCTCCCGACAGGGTGCCCCCTACGAGCAGTACTTC. Its protein is CASSSRQGAPYEQYF.

The CDR3 here is CASSLDRGLREQYF. The CDR3 DNA follows: TGCGCCAGCAGCTTGGACAGGGGCCTACGGGAGCAGTACTTC. The gene calls are TRBV4-1 and TRBJ2-7, with TRBD1 matching 9 bases. CDR3 length: 14 amino acids. J was trimmed by 7 bases and V by 5 bases; bases with no gene match: 9. The germline V gene encodes CDR1 MGHRA and CDR2 YSYEKL.

This chain links TRBV7-2 with TRBJ2-1; 9 bases line up with TRBD2. This CDR3 contains 17 residues. With V trimmed by 1 base and J by 4 bases, 8 bases remained unmatched. Germline loops: CDR1 SGHTA, CDR2 FQGNSA. CDR3 in DNA: TGTGCCAGCAGCTTAGTTTCACTGGCGGGGGGGTACAATGAGCAGTTCTTC. It encodes CASSLVSLAGGYNEQFF.